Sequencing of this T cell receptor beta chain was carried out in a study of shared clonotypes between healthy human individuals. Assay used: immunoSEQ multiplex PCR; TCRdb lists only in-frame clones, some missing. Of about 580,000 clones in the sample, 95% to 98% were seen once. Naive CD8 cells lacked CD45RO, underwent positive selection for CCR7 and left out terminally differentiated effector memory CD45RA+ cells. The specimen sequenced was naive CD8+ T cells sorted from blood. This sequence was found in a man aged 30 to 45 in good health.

Written as DNA, the CDR3 is TGTGCCGTTATTCGCCGATCCGTCGGCTATGGCTACACCTTC. Its protein is CAVIRRSVGYGYTF. The chain joins TRBV28 to TRBJ1-2; no clear D gene. The germline CDR1 and CDR2 sequences are MDHEN and SYDVKM. Trimming took 11 bases from V and 4 from J, leaving 20 bases between them. The CDR3 loop spans 14 amino acids.